The rows below give T cell receptor beta chains drawn from one sample of a study of shared clonotypes between healthy human individuals. Generated by immunoSEQ multiplex PCR, the TCRdb table keeps only in-frame clones and is missing some. Of about 1.5 million clones listed, 95% to 99% are singletons. What was sequenced was naive CD4+ T cells sorted from blood. The receptors derive from a man aged 25-45 years in good health. Each CDR3 is given with its conserved first and last residue. A D gene is named only where the DNA matches it firmly. A row's size may be missing; if present it is once, few, many or a size class.

d_call j_call clone_size v_call cdr3_aa cdr3_nt
TRBD1 TRBJ2-7 . TRBV4-1 CASSRQGSSYEQYF TGCGCCAGCAGCCGACAGGGCAGCTCCTACGAGCAGTACTTC
. TRBJ1-1 once TRBV6-6 CASRAGRKDTEAFF TGTGCCAGCAGAGCGGGACGAAAGGACACTGAAGCTTTCTTT
. TRBJ1-5 . TRBV18 CASSPLQGGNQPQHF TGTGCCAGCTCACCACTACAGGGAGGCAATCAGCCCCAGCATTTT
. TRBJ2-5 . TRBV19 CASSLVGETQYF TGTGCCAGTAGCCTAGTTGGGGAGACCCAGTACTTC
. TRBJ2-4 . TRBV2 CASSDHNIQYF TGTGCCAGCAGTGATCACAACATTCAGTACTTC
TRBD1 TRBJ2-7 . TRBV18 CASSPPGTGSSEQYF TGTGCCAGCTCACCACCCGGGACAGGCTCTTCCGAGCAGTACTTC
TRBD2 TRBJ2-5 . TRBV7-2 CASSLERGETQYF TGTGCCAGCAGCTTAGAGCGGGGAGAGACCCAGTACTTC
. TRBJ2-2 . TRBV19 CASSLGAGSNTGELFF TGTGCCAGTAGCCTCGGGGCAGGCTCGAACACCGGGGAGCTGTTTTTT
. TRBJ2-1 . TRBV6-5 CASSYRSSRNEQFF TGTGCCAGCAGTTATCGCTCCTCCCGGAATGAGCAGTTCTTC
TRBD2 TRBJ2-7 . TRBV4-1 CASSRKGNPGLAGANHYEQYF TGCGCCAGCAGCAGAAAGGGGAATCCGGGACTAGCGGGAGCAAACCACTACGAGCAGTACTTC
. TRBJ2-6 . TRBV10-3 CAISAPAAPGANVLTF TGTGCCATCAGTGCCCCCGCGGCCCCTGGGGCCAACGTCCTGACTTTC
TRBD2 TRBJ2-2 . TRBV11-3 CASSARAGGSTGELFF TGTGCCAGCAGCGCCAGGGCGGGAGGCTCCACCGGGGAGCTGTTTTTT
. TRBJ1-1 . TRBV6-1 CASRDPGHKNTEAFF TGTGCCAGCAGGGATCCGGGACATAAGAACACTGAAGCTTTCTTT
. TRBJ2-1 . TRBV5-1 CASTDIKNEQFF TGCGCCAGCACCGACATAAAGAATGAGCAGTTCTTC
TRBD2 TRBJ2-3 . TRBV5-5 CASSQLAGSTDTQYF TGTGCCAGCAGCCAACTAGCGGGATCGACAGATACGCAGTATTTT
TRBD1 TRBJ1-1 . TRBV25-1 CASSVDRGRVEAFF TGTGCCAGCAGTGTGGATAGGGGGCGGGTTGAAGCTTTCTTT
. TRBJ2-5 . TRBV6-1 CASSEQGTQETQYF TGTGCCAGCAGTGAACAGGGAACTCAAGAGACCCAGTACTTC
. TRBJ2-3 . TRBV27 CATTGTGGSDTQYF TGTGCCACCACAGGCACGGGGGGCTCAGATACGCAGTATTTT
. TRBJ2-7 . TRBV7-9 CASSPLLGPYEQYF TGTGCCAGCAGCCCCCTACTTGGCCCCTACGAGCAGTACTTC
. TRBJ1-1 . TRBV9 CASSVAGWGPGITEAFF TGTGCCAGCAGCGTAGCGGGATGGGGGCCCGGGATCACTGAAGCTTTCTTT
TRBD2 TRBJ2-7 . TRBV28 CASSIQGWTSGSNEQYF TGTGCCAGCAGTATCCAGGGATGGACTAGCGGGAGTAACGAGCAGTACTTC
. TRBJ2-7 . TRBV27 CASSLSAPYEQYF TGTGCCAGCAGTTTATCCGCCCCCTACGAGCAGTACTTC
. TRBJ2-5 once TRBV23-1 CASIRISGPGETQYF TGCGCCAGCATCAGAATTAGCGGTCCGGGGGAGACCCAGTACTTC
. TRBJ1-2 once TRBV28 CASSPTGTPFGYGYTF TGTGCCAGCAGTCCCACCGGGACCCCGTTTGGGTATGGCTACACCTTC
. TRBJ2-7 . TRBV19 CATTGILGDEQYF TGTGCCACTACCGGGATCCTAGGGGACGAGCAGTACTTC
. TRBJ2-2 . TRBV4-1 CASSQGWTGELFF TGCGCCAGCAGCCAGGGGTGGACCGGGGAGCTGTTTTTT
. TRBJ1-1 . TRBV27 CASMRRPGAEAFF TGTGCCAGCATGCGACGCCCGGGGGCTGAAGCTTTCTTT
. TRBJ2-6 . TRBV19 CASSILDARGSGANVLTF TGTGCCAGTAGTATATTGGATGCTCGGGGTTCTGGGGCCAACGTCCTGACTTTC
TRBD1 TRBJ2-2 . TRBV5-4 CASSYNRGNTGELFF TGTGCCAGCAGCTACAACAGGGGGAACACCGGGGAGCTGTTTTTT
. TRBJ2-7 . TRBV5-6 CASSLGGRAGLEQYF TGTGCCAGCAGTTTAGGCGGCAGGGCCGGCCTCGAGCAGTACTTC
TRBD1 TRBJ2-7 . TRBV28 CASTKGGKPYEQYF TGTGCCAGCACCAAAGGGGGCAAGCCCTACGAGCAGTACTTC
. TRBJ1-3 . TRBV28 CASSKVGNTIYF TGTGCCAGCAGCAAGGTTGGAAACACCATATATTTT
TRBD1 TRBJ1-2 . TRBV28 CASRLQGDYGYTF TGTGCCAGCAGACTCCAGGGGGACTATGGCTACACCTTC
TRBD2 TRBJ2-1 . TRBV5-4 CASSLVGGRAYNEQFF TGTGCCAGCAGCTTGGTCGGCGGGAGGGCCTACAATGAGCAGTTCTTC
. TRBJ2-3 . TRBV4-1 CASSFTGTETDTQYF TGCGCCAGCAGCTTCACCGGGACGGAGACAGATACGCAGTATTTT
. TRBJ2-5 . TRBV2 CASSLQETQYF TGTGCCAGCAGCCTACAAGAGACCCAGTACTTC
. TRBJ2-2 . TRBV28 CASSSTATNTGELFF TGTGCCAGCAGTTCGACAGCCACGAACACCGGGGAGCTGTTTTTT
TRBD1 TRBJ1-2 . TRBV27 CASSFRNEGQGNYGYTF TGTGCCAGCAGTTTCAGAAATGAAGGACAGGGCAACTATGGCTACACCTTC
. TRBJ2-1 once TRBV5-1 CASTTFGQYNEQFF TGCGCCAGTACTACCTTCGGACAGTACAATGAGCAGTTCTTC
. TRBJ1-2 . TRBV5-1 CASSGDQDYGYTF TGCGCCAGCAGCGGGGACCAGGACTATGGCTACACCTTC
. TRBJ2-7 . TRBV5-1 CASSLAPTVEQYF TGCGCCAGCAGCTTGGCACCTACTGTGGAGCAGTACTTC
. TRBJ2-5 . TRBV13 CASSLELRRSETQYF TGTGCCAGCAGCTTAGAACTTAGGAGGTCGGAGACCCAGTACTTC
TRBD2 TRBJ2-3 . TRBV28 CASSSTSGRIDTQYF TGTGCCAGCAGTTCGACTAGCGGGAGGATAGATACGCAGTATTTT
. TRBJ2-2 . TRBV7-2 CASRGLNTGELFF TGTGCCAGCAGAGGACTTAACACCGGGGAGCTGTTTTTT
TRBD2 TRBJ2-3 . TRBV19 CASSMAGASTDTQYF TGTGCCAGTAGTATGGCGGGAGCTAGCACAGATACGCAGTATTTT
. TRBJ2-2 . TRBV10-3 CAISQAPGELFF TGTGCCATCAGCCAGGCCCCCGGGGAGCTGTTTTTT
. TRBJ2-1 . TRBV7-2 CASSLLDGNEQFF TGTGCCAGCAGCCTACTGGACGGCAATGAGCAGTTCTTC
. TRBJ2-2 . TRBV7-2 CASSPGRTNTGELFF TGTGCCAGCAGCCCCGGACGGACGAACACCGGGGAGCTGTTTTTT
. TRBJ2-7 . TRBV6-1 CASRKQGSYEQYF TGTGCCAGCAGAAAACAGGGCTCCTACGAGCAGTACTTC
TRBD2 TRBJ2-1 . TRBV4-3 CASSQGELAGQSSYNEQFF TGCGCCAGCAGCCAAGGGGAACTAGCGGGGCAAAGCTCCTACAATGAGCAGTTCTTC
. TRBJ2-1 . TRBV5-1 CASSLAAVSYNEQFF TGCGCCAGCAGCTTGGCGGCGGTCTCCTACAATGAGCAGTTCTTC
. TRBJ2-7 once TRBV19 CASRAHHSGTYEQYF TGTGCCAGTAGGGCCCACCACTCGGGGACCTACGAGCAGTACTTC
TRBD1 TRBJ2-7 . TRBV28 CASTLDRVDDEQYF TGTGCCTCTACCCTCGACAGGGTGGACGACGAGCAGTACTTC
. TRBJ1-5 . TRBV7-2 CASSFVEEGTSNQPQHF TGTGCCAGCAGCTTCGTTGAAGAGGGGACATCCAATCAGCCCCAGCATTTT
TRBD2 TRBJ2-1 . TRBV6-1 CASSLTSGAYNEQFF TGTGCCAGCAGCTTAACTAGCGGGGCCTACAATGAGCAGTTCTTC
TRBD2 TRBJ2-7 once TRBV10-2 CASSVQRERGQYF TGCGCCAGCAGTGTCCAGCGGGAGCGGGGGCAGTACTTC
TRBD1 TRBJ1-5 once TRBV7-2 CASSPSGQALNQPQHF TGTGCCAGCAGCCCTTCAGGACAGGCCCTCAATCAGCCCCAGCATTTT
TRBD1 TRBJ2-5 . TRBV5-1 CASRRTGRETQYF TGCGCCAGCAGGAGGACAGGGAGGGAGACCCAGTACTTC
TRBD2 TRBJ2-1 . TRBV5-1 CASSLSLAGTSEQFF TGCGCCAGCAGCTTGTCCCTAGCGGGAACAAGTGAGCAGTTCTTC
TRBD2 TRBJ2-5 . TRBV19 CASSQGLARETQYF TGTGCCAGTAGTCAGGGACTAGCTAGGGAGACCCAGTACTTC